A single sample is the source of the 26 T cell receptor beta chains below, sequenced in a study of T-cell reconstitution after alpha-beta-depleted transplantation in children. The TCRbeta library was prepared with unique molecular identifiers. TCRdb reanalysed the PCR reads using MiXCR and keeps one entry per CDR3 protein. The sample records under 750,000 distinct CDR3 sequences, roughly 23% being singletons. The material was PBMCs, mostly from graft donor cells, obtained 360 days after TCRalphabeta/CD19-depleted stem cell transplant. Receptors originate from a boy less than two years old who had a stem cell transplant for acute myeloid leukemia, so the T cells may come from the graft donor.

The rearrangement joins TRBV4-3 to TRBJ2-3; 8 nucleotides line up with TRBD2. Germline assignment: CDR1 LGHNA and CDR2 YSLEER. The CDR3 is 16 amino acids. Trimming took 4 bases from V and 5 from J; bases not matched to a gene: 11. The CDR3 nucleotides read TGCGCCAGCAGCCCGGAGCGGGGGCCCCCGGAAGATACGCAGTATTTT. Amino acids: CASSPERGPPEDTQYF.

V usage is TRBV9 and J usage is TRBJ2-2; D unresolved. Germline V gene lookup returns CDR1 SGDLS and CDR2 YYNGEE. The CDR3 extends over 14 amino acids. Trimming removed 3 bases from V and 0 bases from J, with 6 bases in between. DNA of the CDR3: TGTGCCAGCAGCGCTACACCGAACACCGGGGAGCTGTTTTTT. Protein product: CASSATPNTGELFF.

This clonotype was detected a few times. The CDR3 sequence is CASSHLWDRDSNTEAFF. The CDR3 DNA sequence: TGTGCCAGCAGCCACTTATGGGACAGGGACTCGAACACTGAAGCTTTCTTT. This chain joins TRBV14 and TRBJ1-1; 9 bases align to TRBD1. The V and J ends lost 3 bases and 1 base, in that order; junction bases with no gene match: 9. Per the germline V gene, CDR1 is SGHDN and CDR2 is FVKESK. The CDR3 has 17 amino acids.

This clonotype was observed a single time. In DNA form, the CDR3 reads TGTGCCAGCAAGGAGGGACCGTACACTGAAGCTTTCTTT. Amino acids: CASKEGPYTEAFF. This chain connects TRBV6-6 to TRBJ1-1; tentative D call: TRBD1 (5 bases). The CDR3 totals 13 residues. Trimming shortened V by 7 bases and J by 3 bases, and 12 bases separated the two germline ends. CDR1 is MNHNY and CDR2 is SVGAGI in the germline V gene (reference sequence).

CDR3 DNA: TGTGCCAGCAGTGAATTCGGGACTGCCCAAAGGGAGCAGTACTTC. Protein product: CASSEFGTAQREQYF. The chain joins TRBV2 to TRBJ2-7, with a possible D match to TRBD2 (6 bases). Trimming took off 2 bases at V and 7 bases at J, with 18 bases between the two ends. The germline V gene has CDR1 SNHLY and CDR2 FYNNEI. The CDR3 extends over 15 amino acids.

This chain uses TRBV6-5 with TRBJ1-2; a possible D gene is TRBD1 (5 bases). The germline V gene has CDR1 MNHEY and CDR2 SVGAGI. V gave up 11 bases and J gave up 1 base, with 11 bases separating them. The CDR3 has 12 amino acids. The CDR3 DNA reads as TGTGCCGCCTTGGGGCTTAACTATGGCTACACCTTC. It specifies CAALGLNYGYTF.

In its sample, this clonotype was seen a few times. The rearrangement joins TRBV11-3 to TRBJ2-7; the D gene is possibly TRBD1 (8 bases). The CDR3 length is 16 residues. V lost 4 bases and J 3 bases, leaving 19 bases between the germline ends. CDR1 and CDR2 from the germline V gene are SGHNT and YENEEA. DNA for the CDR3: TGTGCCAGCAGCTCCAGAGCGGGGACAGGATTCTACGAGCAGTACTTC. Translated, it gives CASSSRAGTGFYEQYF.

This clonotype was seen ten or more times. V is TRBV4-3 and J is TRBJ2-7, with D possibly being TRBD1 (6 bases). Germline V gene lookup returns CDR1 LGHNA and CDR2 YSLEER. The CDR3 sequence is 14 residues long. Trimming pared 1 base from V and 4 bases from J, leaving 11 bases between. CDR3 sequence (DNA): TGCGCCAGCAGCCAAGCTTCAGGGGATTACGAGCAGTACTTC. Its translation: CASSQASGDYEQYF.

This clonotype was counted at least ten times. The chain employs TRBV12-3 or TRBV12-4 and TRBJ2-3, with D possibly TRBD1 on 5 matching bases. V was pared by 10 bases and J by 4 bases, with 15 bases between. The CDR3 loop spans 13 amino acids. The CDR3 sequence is CATKQASADTQYF. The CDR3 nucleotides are TGTGCCACCAAACAGGCGAGCGCAGATACGCAGTATTTT.

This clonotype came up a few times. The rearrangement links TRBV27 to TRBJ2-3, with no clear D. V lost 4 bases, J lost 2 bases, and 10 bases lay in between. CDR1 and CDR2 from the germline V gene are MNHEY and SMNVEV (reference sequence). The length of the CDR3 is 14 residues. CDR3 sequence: CASSSSRYTDTQYF. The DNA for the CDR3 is TGTGCCAGCAGTTCAAGCAGATACACAGATACGCAGTATTTT.

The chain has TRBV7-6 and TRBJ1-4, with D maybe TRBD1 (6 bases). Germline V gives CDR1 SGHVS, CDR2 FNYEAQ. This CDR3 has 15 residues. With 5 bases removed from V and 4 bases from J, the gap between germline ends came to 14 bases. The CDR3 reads CASSDTGRGNEKLFF. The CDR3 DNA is TGTGCCAGCAGCGATACAGGGCGCGGTAATGAAAAACTGTTTTTT.

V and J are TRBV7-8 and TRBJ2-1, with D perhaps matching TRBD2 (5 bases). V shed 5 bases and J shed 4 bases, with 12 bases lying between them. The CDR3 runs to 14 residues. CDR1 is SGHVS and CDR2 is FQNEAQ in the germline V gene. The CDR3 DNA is TGTGCCAGCAGCCTCGGCCGGGAATACAATGAGCAGTTCTTC. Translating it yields CASSLGREYNEQFF. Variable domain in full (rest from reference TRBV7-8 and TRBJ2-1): GAGVSQSPRYKVAKRGQDVALRCDPISGHVSLFWYQQALGQGPEFLTYFQNEAQLDKSGLPSDRFFAERPEGSVSTLKIQRTQQEDSAVYLCASSLGREYNEQFFGPGTRLTVL.

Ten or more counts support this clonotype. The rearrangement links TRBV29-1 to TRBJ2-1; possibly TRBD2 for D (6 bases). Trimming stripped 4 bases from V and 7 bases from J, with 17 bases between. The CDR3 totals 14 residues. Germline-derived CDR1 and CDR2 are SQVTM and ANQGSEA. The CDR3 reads CSVGKRLARNEQFF. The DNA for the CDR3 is TGCAGCGTTGGAAAGAGGCTAGCGCGGAATGAGCAGTTCTTC.

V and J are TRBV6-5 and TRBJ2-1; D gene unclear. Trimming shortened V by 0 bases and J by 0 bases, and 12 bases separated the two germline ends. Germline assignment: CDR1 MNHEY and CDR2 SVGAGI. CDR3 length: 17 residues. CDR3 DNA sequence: TGTGCCAGCAGTTACTCGGCAGCTTTATACTCCTACAATGAGCAGTTCTTC. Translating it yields CASSYSAALYSYNEQFF.

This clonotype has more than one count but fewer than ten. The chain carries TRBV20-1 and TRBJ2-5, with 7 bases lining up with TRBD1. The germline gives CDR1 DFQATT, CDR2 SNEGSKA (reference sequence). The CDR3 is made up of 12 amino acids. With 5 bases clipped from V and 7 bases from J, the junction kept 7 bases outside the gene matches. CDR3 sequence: CSALDRDGTQYF. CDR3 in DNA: TGCAGTGCTCTCGACAGGGATGGGACCCAGTACTTC.

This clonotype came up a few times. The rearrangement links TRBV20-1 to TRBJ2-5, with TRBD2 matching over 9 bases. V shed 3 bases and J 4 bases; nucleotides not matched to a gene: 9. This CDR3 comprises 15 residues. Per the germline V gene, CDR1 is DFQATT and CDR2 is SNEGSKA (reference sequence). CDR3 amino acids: CSASPAGGVGETQYF. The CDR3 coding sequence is TGCAGTGCTAGCCCCGCGGGGGGGGTTGGAGAGACCCAGTACTTC.

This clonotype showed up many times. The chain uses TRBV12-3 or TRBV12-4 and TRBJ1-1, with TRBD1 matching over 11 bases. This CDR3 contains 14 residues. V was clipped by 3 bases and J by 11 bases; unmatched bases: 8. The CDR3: CASSFSGTGGNAFF. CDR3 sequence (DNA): TGTGCCAGCAGTTTCTCCGGGACAGGGGGGAATGCTTTCTTT.

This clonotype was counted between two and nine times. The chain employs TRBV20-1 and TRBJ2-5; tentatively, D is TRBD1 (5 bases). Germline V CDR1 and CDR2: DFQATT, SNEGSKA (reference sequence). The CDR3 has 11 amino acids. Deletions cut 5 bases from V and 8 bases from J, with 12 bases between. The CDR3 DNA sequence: TGCAGTGCTCGCAGGGTGGGAACCCAGTACTTC. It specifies CSARRVGTQYF.

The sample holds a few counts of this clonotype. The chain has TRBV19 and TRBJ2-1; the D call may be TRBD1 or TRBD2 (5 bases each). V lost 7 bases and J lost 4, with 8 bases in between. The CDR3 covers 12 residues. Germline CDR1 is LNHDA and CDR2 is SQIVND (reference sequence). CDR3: CASNEGYNEQFF. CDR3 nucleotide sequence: TGTGCCAGTAACGAGGGGTACAATGAGCAGTTCTTC.

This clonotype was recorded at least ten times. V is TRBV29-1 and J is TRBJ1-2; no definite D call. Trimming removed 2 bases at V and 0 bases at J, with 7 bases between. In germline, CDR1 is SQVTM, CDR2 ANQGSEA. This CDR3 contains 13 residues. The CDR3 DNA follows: TGCAGCGTTGAAATGGCGTCTAACTATGGCTACACCTTC. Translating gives CSVEMASNYGYTF.

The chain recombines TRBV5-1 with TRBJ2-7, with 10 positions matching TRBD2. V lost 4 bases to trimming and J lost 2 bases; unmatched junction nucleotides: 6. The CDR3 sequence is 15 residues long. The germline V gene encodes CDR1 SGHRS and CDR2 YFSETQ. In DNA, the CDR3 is TGCGCCAGCAGCCCTAGCGGGGGCGCGCCCTACGAGCAGTACGTC. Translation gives CASSPSGGAPYEQYV.

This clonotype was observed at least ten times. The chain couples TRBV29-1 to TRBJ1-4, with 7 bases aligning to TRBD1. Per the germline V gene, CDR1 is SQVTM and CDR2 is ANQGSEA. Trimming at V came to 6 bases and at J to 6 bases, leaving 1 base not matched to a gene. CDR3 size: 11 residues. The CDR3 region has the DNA TGCAGCGTAGACAGGGATGAAAAACTGTTTTTT. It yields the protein CSVDRDEKLFF.

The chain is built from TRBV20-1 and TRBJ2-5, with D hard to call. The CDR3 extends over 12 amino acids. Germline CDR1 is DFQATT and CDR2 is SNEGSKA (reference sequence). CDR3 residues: CSARTFQETQYF. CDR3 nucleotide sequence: TGCAGCGCGAGGACCTTCCAAGAGACCCAGTACTTC.

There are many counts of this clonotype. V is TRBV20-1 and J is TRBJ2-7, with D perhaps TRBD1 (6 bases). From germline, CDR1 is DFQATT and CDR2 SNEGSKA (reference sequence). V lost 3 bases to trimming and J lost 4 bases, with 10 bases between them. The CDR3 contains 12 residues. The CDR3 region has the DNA TGCAGTGCTAGGGGCCAGGGGTACGAGCAGTACGTC. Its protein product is CSARGQGYEQYV.

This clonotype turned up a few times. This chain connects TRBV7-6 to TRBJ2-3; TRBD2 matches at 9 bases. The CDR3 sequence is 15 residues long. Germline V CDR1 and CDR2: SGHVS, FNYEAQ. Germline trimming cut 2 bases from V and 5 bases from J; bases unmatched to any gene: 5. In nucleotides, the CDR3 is TGTGCCAGCAGCTTACGGCGGGGGGGCCTAGATACGCAGTATTTT. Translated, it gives CASSLRRGGLDTQYF.

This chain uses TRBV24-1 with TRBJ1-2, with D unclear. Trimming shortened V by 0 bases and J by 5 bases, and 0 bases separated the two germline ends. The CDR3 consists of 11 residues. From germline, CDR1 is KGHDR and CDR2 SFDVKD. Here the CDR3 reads CATSDLYGYTF. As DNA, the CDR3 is TGTGCCACCAGTGATTTGTATGGCTACACCTTC.